The 2 T cell receptor beta chains presented below share a single source sample, sequenced in a study of response to subunit inactivated influenza vaccine. TCRdb redid the calling of the RT-PCR reads with MiXCR, one entry per CDR3 protein. The sample has around 170,000 distinct CDR3 sequences, about 10% seen once. The sequenced sample was CD8+ T cells sorted from PBMCs, obtained 23 to 25 months after vaccination. These receptors were collected from a man aged 50-75 years who received an inactivated influenza vaccine.

This clonotype was seen at least ten times. V and J are TRBV4-2 and TRBJ2-7; 10 nucleotides line up with TRBD2. Germline V gene lookup returns CDR1 LGHNA and CDR2 YNFKEQ. CDR3 length equals 19 residues. With V trimmed by 6 bases and J by 0 bases, 17 bases remained unmatched. For the CDR3, the DNA is TGTGCCAGCAGTCCGGGGGGGGTAGCGGGAGGCCCTTTCTCCTACGAGCAGTACTTC. Its protein product is CASSPGGVAGGPFSYEQYF.

This clonotype was counted only a few times. The chain carries TRBV29-1 and TRBJ2-7; 7 nucleotides match TRBD2. Germline V lookup: CDR1 SQVTM, CDR2 ANQGSEA. The V and J ends lost 7 bases and 0 bases, in that order; junction bases with no gene match: 9. The CDR3 sequence is 14 residues long. The CDR3 DNA follows: TGCAGCGCCCTAACCGGGGGGAGCTCCTACGAGCAGTACTTC. This sequence encodes CSALTGGSSYEQYF.